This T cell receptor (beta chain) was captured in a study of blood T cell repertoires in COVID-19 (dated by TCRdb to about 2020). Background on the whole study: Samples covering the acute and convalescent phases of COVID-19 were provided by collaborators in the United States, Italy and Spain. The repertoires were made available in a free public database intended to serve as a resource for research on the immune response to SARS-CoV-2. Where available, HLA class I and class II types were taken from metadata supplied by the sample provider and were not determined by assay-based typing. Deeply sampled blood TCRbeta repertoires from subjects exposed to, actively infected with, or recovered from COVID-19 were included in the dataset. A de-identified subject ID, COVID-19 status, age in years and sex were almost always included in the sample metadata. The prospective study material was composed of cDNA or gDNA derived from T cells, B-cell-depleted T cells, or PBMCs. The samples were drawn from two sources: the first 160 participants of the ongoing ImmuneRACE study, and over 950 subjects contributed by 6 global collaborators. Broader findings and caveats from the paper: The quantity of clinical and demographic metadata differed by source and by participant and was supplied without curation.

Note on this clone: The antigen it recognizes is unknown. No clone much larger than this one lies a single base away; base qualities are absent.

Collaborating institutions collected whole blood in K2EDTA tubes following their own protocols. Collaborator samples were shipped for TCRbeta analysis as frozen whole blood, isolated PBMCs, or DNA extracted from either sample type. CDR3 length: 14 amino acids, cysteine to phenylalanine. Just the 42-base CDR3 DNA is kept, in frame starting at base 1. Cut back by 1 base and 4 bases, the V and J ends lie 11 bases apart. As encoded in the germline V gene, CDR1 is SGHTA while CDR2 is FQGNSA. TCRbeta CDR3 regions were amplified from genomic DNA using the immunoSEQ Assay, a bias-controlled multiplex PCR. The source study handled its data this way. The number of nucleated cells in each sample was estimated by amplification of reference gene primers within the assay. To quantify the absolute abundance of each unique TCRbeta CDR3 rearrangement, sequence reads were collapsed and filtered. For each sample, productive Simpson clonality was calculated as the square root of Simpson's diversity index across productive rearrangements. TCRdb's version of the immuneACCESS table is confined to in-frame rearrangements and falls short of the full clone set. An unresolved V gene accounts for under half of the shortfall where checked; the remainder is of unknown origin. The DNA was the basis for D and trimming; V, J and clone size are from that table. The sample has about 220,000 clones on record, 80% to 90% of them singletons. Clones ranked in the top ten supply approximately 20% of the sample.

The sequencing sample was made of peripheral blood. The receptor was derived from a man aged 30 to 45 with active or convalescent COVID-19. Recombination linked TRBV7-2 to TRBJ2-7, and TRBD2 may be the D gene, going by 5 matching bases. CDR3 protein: CASSLDSRGYEQYF. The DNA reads TGTGCCAGCAGCTTAGACAGTCGAGGGTACGAGCAGTACTTC.